This TCR beta chain came from a study of T cell repertoires in cytomegalovirus infection. Overall study context: It was the public TCR beta signatures that indicated both CMV infection and matching HLA type.

Trimming at V came to 5 bases and at J to 5 bases, leaving 6 bases not matched to a gene. The CDR3 has 15 amino acids. Germline values: CDR1 MDHEN, CDR2 SYDVKM. Study observations and caveats: There were HLA-C-restricted CMV-specific TCR beta clonotypes dominating the ex vivo response.

A single record per CDR3 protein comes from TCRdb applying MiXCR to the reads. The sample holds hundreds of thousands of distinct CDR3 sequences, 20% to 30% seen once. Turning to this clonotype: Its specificity is not known.

Sequencing was done on a sample of CD8+ T cells from PBMCs. The chain couples TRBV28 to TRBJ2-3, with 11 bases fitting TRBD1. The sequence was obtained from a human donor in good health (CMV status not recorded). Some clones in this sample may be carry-over from other donors' samples. The CDR3 bases are TGTGCCAGCAGTATAGGACAGGGGGCGCAAGATACGCAGTATTTT. Protein sequence: CASSIGQGAQDTQYF. The full variable domain, completed using reference TRBV28 and TRBJ2-3, is DVKVTQSSRYLVKRTGEKVFLECVQDMDHENMFWYRQDPGLGLRLIYFSYDVKMKEKGDIPEGYSVSREKKERFSLILESASTNQTSMYLCASSIGQGAQDTQYFGPGTRLTVL.